This T cell receptor (beta chain) was documented in a study of blood T cells in healthy people across ages. Study results and caveats: Older individuals had lower TCR beta diversity per million T cells (the decline was roughly linear).

On this clonotype itself: Its cognate antigen is unknown.

The CDR3 contains 14 residues. Germline V gives CDR1 MNHEY, CDR2 SVGEGT. Trimming pared 6 bases from V and 8 bases from J, leaving 17 bases between. Then a second PCR, running about 6 to 12 cycles, was carried out with a sample-barcoded 5' primer and a J-beta primer mix. TCRdb itself ran the 5' RACE reads through MiXCR, one entry per CDR3 protein. The sample yields 1.8 million or so distinct CDR3 sequences, around 40% seen once. The sample was blood. This TCR was sampled from a human donor in good health. This chain uses TRBV6-2 or TRBV6-3 with TRBJ2-1; no clear D. In DNA, the CDR3 is TGTGCCAGCAGCCACATTGGGGTGGGTGATGAGCAGTTCTTC. Translating it yields CASSHIGVGDEQFF.